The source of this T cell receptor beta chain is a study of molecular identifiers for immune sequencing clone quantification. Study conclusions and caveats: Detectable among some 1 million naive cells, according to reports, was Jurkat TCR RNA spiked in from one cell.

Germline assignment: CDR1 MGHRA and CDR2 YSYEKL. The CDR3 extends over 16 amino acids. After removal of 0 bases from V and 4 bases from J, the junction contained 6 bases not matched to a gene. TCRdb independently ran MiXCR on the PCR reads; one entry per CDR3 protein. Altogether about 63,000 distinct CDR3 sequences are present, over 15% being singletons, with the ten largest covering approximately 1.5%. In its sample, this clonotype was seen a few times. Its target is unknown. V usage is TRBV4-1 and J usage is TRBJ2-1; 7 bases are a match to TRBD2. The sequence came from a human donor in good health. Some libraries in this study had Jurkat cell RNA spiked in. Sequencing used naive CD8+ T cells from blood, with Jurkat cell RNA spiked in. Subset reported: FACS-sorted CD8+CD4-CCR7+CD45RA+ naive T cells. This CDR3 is CASSQDALAVYNEQFF. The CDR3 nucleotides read TGCGCCAGCAGCCAAGATGCGCTAGCGGTTTACAATGAGCAGTTCTTC.